The clone carrying this TCR beta chain was recorded many times. The record originates from a study of CD8 T cells in ankylosing spondylitis. The CDR3 covers 15 residues. Germline-derived CDR1 and CDR2 are PRHDT and FYEKMQ (reference sequence). V was cut by 6 bases and J by 4 bases, with 16 bases left in between. TCRdb re-called the 5' RACE reads with MiXCR, one entry per CDR3 protein. The sample yields about 160,000 distinct CDR3 sequences, about 18% seen once. Sequencing used blood, either unsorted or a sorted T cell fraction (not recorded which). The clonotype was recovered from a male donor with ankylosing spondylitis or in good health (not recorded which). The chain is built from TRBV13 and TRBJ2-1, with D unresolved. The CDR3 reads CASSSRTALYNEQFF. The CDR3 DNA sequence: TGTGCCAGCAGTTCACGGACCGCTCTGTACAATGAGCAGTTCTTC.